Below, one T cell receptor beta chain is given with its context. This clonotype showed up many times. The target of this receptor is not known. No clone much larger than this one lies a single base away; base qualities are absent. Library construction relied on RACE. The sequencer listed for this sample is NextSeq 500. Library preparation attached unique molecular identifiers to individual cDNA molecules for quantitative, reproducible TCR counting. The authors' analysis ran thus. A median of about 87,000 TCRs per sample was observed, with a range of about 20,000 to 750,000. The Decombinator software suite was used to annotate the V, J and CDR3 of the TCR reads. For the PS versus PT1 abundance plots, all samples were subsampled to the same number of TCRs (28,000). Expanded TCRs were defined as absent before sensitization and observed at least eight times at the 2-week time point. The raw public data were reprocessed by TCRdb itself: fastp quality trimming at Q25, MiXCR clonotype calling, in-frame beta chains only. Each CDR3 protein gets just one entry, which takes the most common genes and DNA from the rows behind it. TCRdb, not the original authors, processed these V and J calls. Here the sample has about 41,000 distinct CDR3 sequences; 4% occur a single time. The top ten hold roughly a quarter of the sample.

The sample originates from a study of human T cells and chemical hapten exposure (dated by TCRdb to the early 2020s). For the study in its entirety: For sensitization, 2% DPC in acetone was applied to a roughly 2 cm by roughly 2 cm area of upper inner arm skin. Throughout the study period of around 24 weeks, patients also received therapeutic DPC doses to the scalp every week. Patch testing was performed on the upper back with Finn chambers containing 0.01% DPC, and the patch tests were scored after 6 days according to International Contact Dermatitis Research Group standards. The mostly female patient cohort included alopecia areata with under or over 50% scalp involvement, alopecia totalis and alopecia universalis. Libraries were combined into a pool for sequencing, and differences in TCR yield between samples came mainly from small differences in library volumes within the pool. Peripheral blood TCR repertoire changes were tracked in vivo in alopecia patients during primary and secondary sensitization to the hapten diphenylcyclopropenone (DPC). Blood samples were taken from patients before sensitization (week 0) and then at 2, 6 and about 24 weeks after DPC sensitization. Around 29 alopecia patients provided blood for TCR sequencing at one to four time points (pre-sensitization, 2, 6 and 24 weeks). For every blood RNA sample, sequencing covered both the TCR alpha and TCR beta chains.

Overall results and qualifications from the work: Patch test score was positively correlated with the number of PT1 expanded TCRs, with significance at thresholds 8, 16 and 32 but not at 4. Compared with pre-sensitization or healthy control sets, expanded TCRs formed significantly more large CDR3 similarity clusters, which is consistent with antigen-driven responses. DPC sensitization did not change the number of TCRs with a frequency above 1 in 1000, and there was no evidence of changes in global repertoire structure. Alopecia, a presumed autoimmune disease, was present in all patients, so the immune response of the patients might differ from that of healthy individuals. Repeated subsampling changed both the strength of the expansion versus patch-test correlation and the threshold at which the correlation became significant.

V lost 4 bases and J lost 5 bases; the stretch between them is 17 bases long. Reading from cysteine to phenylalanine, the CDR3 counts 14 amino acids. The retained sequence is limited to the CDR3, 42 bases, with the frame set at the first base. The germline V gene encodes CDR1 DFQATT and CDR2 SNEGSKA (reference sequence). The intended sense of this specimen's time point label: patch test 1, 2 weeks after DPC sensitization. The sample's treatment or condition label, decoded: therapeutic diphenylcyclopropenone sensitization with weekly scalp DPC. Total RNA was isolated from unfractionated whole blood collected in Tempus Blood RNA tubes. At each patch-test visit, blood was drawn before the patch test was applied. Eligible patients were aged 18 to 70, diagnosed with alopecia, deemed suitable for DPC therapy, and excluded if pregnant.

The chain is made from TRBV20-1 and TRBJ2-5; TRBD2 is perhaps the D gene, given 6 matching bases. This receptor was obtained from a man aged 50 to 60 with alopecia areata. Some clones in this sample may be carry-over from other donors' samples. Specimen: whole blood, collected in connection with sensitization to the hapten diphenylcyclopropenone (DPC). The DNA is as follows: TGCAGTGCTAAGAGCGGAGGGAGCATGGAGACCCAGTACTTC. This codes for CSAKSGGSMETQYF.